The 7 T cell receptor beta chains below all came from one sample that was sequenced in a study of blood T cell repertoires in COVID-19. Assay: immunoSEQ multiplex PCR; the TCRdb copy retains only in-frame clones and omits some. The table includes some 200,000 clones, about 88% detected once. Sequenced input: peripheral blood. Receptors were obtained from a man aged 45-65 years with COVID-19, enrolled during active disease.

This chain joins TRBV6-1 and TRBJ2-1; 13 nucleotides match TRBD2. V gave up 1 base and J gave up 7 bases; unmatched junction bases: 10. The germline CDR1 and CDR2 sequences are MNHNS and SASEGT. CDR3 length equals 18 residues. This CDR3 reads CASSEERTSGRGRNEQFF. The DNA for the CDR3 is TGTGCCAGCAGTGAAGAGAGGACTAGCGGGAGAGGTAGGAATGAGCAGTTCTTC.

The chain is built from TRBV10-1 and TRBJ2-3; 8 nucleotides match TRBD1. CDR1 and CDR2 (germline): WNHNN, SYGVQD (reference sequence). The V gene end was trimmed by 2 bases and the J gene end by 5 bases; junction bases not matched to a gene: 6. The CDR3 has 15 amino acids. CDR3 sequence (DNA): TGCGCCAGCAGTGAGCCAGGGACAGGCAAAGATACGCAGTATTTT. Translation: CASSEPGTGKDTQYF.

V is TRBV28 and J is TRBJ1-5; 9 nucleotides agree with TRBD1. V was clipped by 6 bases and J by 0 bases; unmatched bases: 6. The germline V gene has CDR1 MDHEN and CDR2 SYDVKM. CDR3 length: 16 amino acids. The CDR3 DNA follows: TGTGCCAGCAGACCTACAGGGGGCACTAGCAATCAGCCCCAGCATTTT. Its protein product is CASRPTGGTSNQPQHF.

The V call is TRBV20-1, the J call TRBJ2-1; 13 nucleotides align to TRBD2. CDR3 length: 11 amino acids. V dropped 6 bases and J dropped 14; count of bases not matched to a gene: 4. Germline values: CDR1 DFQATT, CDR2 SNEGSKA (reference sequence). CDR3 in DNA: TGCAGTGCGGTTACTAGCGGGAGGGAGTTCTTC. Amino acids: CSAVTSGREFF.

A remark on this clone: Within the sample, other DNA sequences also encode this same CDR3. This chain connects TRBV5-1 to TRBJ1-1, with 8 bases fitting TRBD1. The CDR3 spans 14 residues. V lost 4 bases and J lost 1; bases outside the gene matches: 3. CDR1 SGHRS and CDR2 YFSETQ come from the germline V gene. The DNA for the CDR3 is TGCGCCAGCAGCAGAGGACAGGGGAACACTGAAGCTTTCTTT. As protein: CASSRGQGNTEAFF. The entire variable domain, with the rest obtained from reference TRBV5-1 and TRBJ1-1, is as follows: KAGVTQTPRYLIKTRGQQVTLSCSPISGHRSVSWYQQTPGQGLQFLFEYFSETQRNKGNFPGRFSGRQFSNSRSEMNVSTLELGDSALYLCASSRGQGNTEAFFGQGTRLTVV.

This chain joins TRBV6-6 and TRBJ2-1; possibly TRBD2 for D (6 bases). V gave up 5 bases and J gave up 4 bases, with 12 bases separating them. The CDR3 runs 14 residues. The germline V gene has CDR1 MNHNY and CDR2 SVGAGI (reference sequence). The CDR3 bases are TGTGCCAGCAGTCCGGGACTTCCATACAATGAGCAGTTCTTC. Protein product: CASSPGLPYNEQFF.

The chain joins TRBV11-2 to TRBJ2-7; perhaps TRBD2 as D (6 bases). V was trimmed by 5 bases and J by 2 bases, leaving 16 bases between them. CDR1 is SGHAT, CDR2 FQNNGV, per germline. The CDR3 is 15 residues long. This CDR3 is CASSEAVAEPYEQYF. The CDR3 nucleotides read TGTGCCAGCAGCGAGGCAGTAGCGGAGCCCTACGAGCAGTACTTC. The variable domain in full, completed from reference TRBV11-2 and TRBJ2-7, reads EAGVAQSPRYKIIEKRQSVAFWCNPISGHATLYWYQQILGQGPKLLIQFQNNGVVDDSQLPKDRFSAERLKGVDSTLKIQPAKLEDSAVYLCASSEAVAEPYEQYFGPGTRLTVT.